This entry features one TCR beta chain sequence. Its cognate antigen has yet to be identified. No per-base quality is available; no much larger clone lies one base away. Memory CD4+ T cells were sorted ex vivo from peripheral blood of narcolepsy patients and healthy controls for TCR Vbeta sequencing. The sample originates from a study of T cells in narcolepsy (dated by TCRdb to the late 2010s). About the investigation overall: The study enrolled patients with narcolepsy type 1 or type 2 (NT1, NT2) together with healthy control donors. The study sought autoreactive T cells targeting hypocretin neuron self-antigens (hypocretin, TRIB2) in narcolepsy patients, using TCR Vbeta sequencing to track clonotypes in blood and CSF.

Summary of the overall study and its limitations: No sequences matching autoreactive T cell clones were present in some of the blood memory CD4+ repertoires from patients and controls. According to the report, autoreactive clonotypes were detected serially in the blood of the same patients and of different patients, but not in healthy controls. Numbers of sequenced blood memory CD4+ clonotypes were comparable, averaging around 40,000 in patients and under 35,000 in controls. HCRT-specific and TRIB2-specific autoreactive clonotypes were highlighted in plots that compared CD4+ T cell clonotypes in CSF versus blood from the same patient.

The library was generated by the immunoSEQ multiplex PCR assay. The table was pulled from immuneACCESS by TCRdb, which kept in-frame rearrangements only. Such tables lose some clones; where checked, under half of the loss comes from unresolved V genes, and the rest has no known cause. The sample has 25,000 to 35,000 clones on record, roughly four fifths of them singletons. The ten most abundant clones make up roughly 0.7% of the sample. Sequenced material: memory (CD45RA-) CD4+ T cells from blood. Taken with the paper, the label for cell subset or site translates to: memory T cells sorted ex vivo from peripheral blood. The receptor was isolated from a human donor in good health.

CDR3 loop: CASSVLSSNAQYF. The nucleotide sequence is TGTGCCAGCAGCGTACTATCGTCCAATGCGCAGTATTTT. Here the chain combines TRBV7-2 and TRBJ2-3; the D gene remains uncertain. CDR1 and CDR2 are drawn from the germline V gene: SGHTA, FQGNSA. The CDR3 has 13 amino acids, counting the end cysteine and phenylalanine. The entry retains the CDR3 DNA only, 39 bases that are in frame from base 1. Trimming at the junction amounts to 5 bases on V and 10 bases on J, and the germline ends lie 16 bases apart.